The present entry profiles one T cell receptor (beta chain) with its context. Its antigen remains unknown. This sample is drawn from a study of cytomegalovirus exposure and HLA in healthy donors. Findings and caveats of the study: In vitro data verified a few CMV-associated chains as specific for CMV antigens.

Trimming took 6 bases from V and 4 from J, leaving 18 bases between them. The CDR3 contains 15 residues. From germline, CDR1 is KGHSH and CDR2 LQKENI. Assay: immunoSEQ multiplex PCR; the TCRdb copy retains only in-frame clones and omits some. The sample includes 250,000 to 400,000 clones, approximately 86% of them seen just once. From the roughly 120-subject validation cohort, which was separate from the approximately 700-subject first cohort, the donors were drawn. The sequence was obtained from a man aged 25 to 40 in good health and CMV-seronegative. V usage is TRBV18 and J usage is TRBJ2-5, with a possible D match to TRBD1 (6 bases). Sequencing input: PBMCs. As DNA, the CDR3 is TGTGCCAGCTCTCAATCCAGGGGTTTAGGAGAGACCCAGTACTTC. Translating it yields CASSQSRGLGETQYF.